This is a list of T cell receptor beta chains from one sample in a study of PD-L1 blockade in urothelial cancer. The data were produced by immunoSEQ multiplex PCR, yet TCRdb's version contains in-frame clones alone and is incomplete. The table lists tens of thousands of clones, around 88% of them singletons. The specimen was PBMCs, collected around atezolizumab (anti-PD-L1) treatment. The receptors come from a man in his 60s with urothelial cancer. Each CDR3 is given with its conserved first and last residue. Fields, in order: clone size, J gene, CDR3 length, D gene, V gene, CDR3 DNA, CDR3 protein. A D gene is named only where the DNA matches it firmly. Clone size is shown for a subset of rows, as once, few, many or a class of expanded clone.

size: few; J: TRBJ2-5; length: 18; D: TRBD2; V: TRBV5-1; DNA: TGCGCCAGCAGCCTGGGACTAGCGGGGGGGATGTACCAAGAGACCCAGTACTTC; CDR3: CASSLGLAGGMYQETQYF
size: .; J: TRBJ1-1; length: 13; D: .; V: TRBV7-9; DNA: TGTGCCAGCAGCGTCACAGAGAACACTGAAGCTTTCTTT; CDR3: CASSVTENTEAFF
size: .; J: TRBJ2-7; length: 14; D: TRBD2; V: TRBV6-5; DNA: TGTGCCAGCAACCGGGGTAGCGGGGTTGGAGAGCAGTACTTC; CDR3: CASNRGSGVGEQYF
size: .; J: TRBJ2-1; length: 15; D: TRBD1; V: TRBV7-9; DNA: TGTGCCAGCAGCCCCCGGGACAGGATTTACAATGAGCAGTTCTTC; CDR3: CASSPRDRIYNEQFF
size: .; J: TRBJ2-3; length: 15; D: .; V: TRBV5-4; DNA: TGTGCCAGCAGCGACCGGGGGTACAGCACAGATACGCAGTATTTT; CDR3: CASSDRGYSTDTQYF
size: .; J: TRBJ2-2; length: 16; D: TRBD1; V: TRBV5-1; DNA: TGCGCCAGCAGCTCGCAGGGGGCGGCGGGCACCGGGGAGCTGTTTTTT; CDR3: CASSSQGAAGTGELFF
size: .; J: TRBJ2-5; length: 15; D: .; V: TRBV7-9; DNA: TGTGCCAGCAGCTTAGGGACACTGCTCCAAGAGACCCAGTACTTC; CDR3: CASSLGTLLQETQYF
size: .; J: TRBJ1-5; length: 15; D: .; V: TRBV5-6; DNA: TGTGCCAGCAGCTTGCGTCTGAATGTCGGTCAGCCCCAGCATTTT; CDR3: CASSLRLNVGQPQHF
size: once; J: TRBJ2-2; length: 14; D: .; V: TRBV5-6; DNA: TGTGCCAGCAGCTTCTTAGGGGCAGCCGGGGAGCTGTTTTTT; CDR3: CASSFLGAAGELFF
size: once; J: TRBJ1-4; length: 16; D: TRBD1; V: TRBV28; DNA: TGTGCCAGCAGTTCACACGGACAGGGTTCGAATGAAAAACTGTTTTTT; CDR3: CASSSHGQGSNEKLFF
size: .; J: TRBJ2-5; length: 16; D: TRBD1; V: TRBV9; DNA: TGTGCCAGCAGCGTAGATCCCCAGGGGGCCCAAGAGACCCAGTACTTC; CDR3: CASSVDPQGAQETQYF
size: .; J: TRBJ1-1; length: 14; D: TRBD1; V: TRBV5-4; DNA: TGTGCCAGCAGCCTACAGGGGGGAGGAACTGAAGCTTTCTTT; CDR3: CASSLQGGGTEAFF
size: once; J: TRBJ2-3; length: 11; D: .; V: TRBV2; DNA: TGTGCCAGCAAGGCGGCAGATACGCAGTATTTT; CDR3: CASKAADTQYF
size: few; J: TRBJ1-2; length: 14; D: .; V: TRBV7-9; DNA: TGTGCCAGCAGCCCCCGGACTGATGCCTATGGCTACACCTTC; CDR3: CASSPRTDAYGYTF
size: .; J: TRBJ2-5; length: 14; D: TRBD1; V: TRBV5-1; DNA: TGCGCCAGCAGCTTAGGACAGGGCTTCGAGACCCAGTACTTC; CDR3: CASSLGQGFETQYF
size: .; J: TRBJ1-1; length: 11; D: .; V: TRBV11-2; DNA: TGTGCCAGCAGCTTTAGCTTCCGAGCTTTCTTT; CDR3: CASSFSFRAFF
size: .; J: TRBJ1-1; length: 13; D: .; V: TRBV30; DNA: TGTGCCTGGTTGGCGGAGGAGGGCACTGAAGCTTTCTTT; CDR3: CAWLAEEGTEAFF
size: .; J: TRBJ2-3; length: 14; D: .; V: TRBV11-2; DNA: TGTGCCAGCAGCTCGACAGCCCTGGGAGATACGCAGTATTTT; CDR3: CASSSTALGDTQYF
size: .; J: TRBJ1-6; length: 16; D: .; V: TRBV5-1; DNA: TGCGCCAGCAGCTCGGGGGGACGGTTATATAATTCACCCCTCCACTTT; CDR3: CASSSGGRLYNSPLHF
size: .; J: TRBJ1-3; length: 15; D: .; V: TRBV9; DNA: TGTGCCAGCAGCGCGCGTTGGGGAGTCGGAAACACCATATATTTT; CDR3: CASSARWGVGNTIYF
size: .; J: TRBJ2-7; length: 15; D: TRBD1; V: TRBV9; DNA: TGTGCCAGCAGCGTGGGGGACAGGGTTGGCTACGAGCAGTACTTC; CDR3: CASSVGDRVGYEQYF
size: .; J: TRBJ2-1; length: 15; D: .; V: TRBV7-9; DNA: TGTGCCAGCAGCTTTCTCGACGGGTCCTACAATGAGCAGTTCTTC; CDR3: CASSFLDGSYNEQFF
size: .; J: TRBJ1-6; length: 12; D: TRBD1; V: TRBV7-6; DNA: TGTGCCAGCAGGAGCCCAGGGGGACCCCTCCACTTT; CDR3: CASRSPGGPLHF
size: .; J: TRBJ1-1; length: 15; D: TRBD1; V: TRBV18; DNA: TGTGCCAGCGCGAAAGGTGGACAGGGGGGAACTGAAGCTTTCTTT; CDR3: CASAKGGQGGTEAFF
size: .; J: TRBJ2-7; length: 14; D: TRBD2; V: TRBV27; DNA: TGTGCCACCTCTTCGGGGGGGCAACCCTACGAGCAGTACTTC; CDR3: CATSSGGQPYEQYF
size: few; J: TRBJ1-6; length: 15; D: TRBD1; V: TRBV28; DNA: TGTGCCAGCAGGGAAGGGGGCAGGGTTCTTTCACCCCTCCACTTT; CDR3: CASREGGRVLSPLHF
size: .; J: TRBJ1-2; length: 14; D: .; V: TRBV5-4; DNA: TGTGCCAGCAGCTTTGGACAAAGGACAGCTGGCTACACCTTC; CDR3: CASSFGQRTAGYTF
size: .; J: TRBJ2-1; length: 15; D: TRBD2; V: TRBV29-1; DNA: TGCAGCGTTGAAGCCTCGGGACTAGCTTCGAATGAGCAGTTCTTC; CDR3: CSVEASGLASNEQFF
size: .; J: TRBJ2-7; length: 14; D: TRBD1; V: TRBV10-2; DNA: TGCGCCAGCAAAACCGACAGGGAGTCCTACGAGCAGTACTTC; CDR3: CASKTDRESYEQYF
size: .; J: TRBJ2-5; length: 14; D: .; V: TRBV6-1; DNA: TGTGCCAGCAAAGGGGTTTTGGCCTCAGAGACCCAGTACTTC; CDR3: CASKGVLASETQYF
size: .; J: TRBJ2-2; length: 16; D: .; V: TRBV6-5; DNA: TGTGCCAGCAGTTACTCGAGACTAAGGGACACCGGGGAGCTGTTTTTT; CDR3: CASSYSRLRDTGELFF
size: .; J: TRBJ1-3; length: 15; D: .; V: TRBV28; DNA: TGTGCCAGCAGTACCGGCGGGAGGCATGGAAACACCATATATTTT; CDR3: CASSTGGRHGNTIYF
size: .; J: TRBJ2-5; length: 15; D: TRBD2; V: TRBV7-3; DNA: TGTGCCAGCATTGCGAGCGGGGGGGAGGAAGAGACCCAGTACTTC; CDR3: CASIASGGEEETQYF
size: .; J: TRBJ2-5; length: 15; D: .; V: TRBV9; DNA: TGTGCCAGCAGCGTAGGGGGCCAGGGGCAAGAGACCCAGTACTTC; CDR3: CASSVGGQGQETQYF
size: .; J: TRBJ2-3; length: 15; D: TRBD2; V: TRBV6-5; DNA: TGTGCCAGCAGTTACCGGGGGGTTCGCACAGATACGCAGTATTTT; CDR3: CASSYRGVRTDTQYF
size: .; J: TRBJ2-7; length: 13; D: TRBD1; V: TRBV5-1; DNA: TGCGCCAGCAGCTGGGACAGATCCTACGAGCAGTACTTC; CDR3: CASSWDRSYEQYF
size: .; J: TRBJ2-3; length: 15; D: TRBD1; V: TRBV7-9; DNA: TGTGCCAGCAGCGAGGGACAGGGGGCCACAGATACGCAGTATTTT; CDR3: CASSEGQGATDTQYF
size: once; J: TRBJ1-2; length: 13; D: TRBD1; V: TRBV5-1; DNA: TGCGCCAGCAGCACAGACAGGGGGCACGGCTACACCTTC; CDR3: CASSTDRGHGYTF
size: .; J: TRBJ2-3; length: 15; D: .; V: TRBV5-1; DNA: TGCGCCAGCACCTGGGCAGGGAAGTTCGCAGATACGCAGTATTTT; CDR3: CASTWAGKFADTQYF
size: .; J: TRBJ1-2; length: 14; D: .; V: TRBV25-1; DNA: TGTGCCAGCAGTGAAGAGGGTTGGAGCTATGGCTACACCTTC; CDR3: CASSEEGWSYGYTF
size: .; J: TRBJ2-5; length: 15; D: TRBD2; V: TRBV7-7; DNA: TGTGCTAGCAGCCCCGGACTAGCCGATGAAGAGACCCAGTACTTC; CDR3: CASSPGLADEETQYF
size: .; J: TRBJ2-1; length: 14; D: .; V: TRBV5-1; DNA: TGCGCCAGCAGTGGCGGGGCCACCTACAATGAGCAGTTCTTC; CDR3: CASSGGATYNEQFF
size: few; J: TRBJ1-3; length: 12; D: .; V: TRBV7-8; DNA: TGTGCCAGCAGCCCTCAGGGAAACACCATATATTTT; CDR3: CASSPQGNTIYF
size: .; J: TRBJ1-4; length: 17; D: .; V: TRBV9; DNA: TGTGCCAGCAGCGTAGAGCAGGGAGGCCCAACTAATGAAAAACTGTTTTTT; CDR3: CASSVEQGGPTNEKLFF
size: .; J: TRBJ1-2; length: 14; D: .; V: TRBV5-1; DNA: TGCGCCAGCAGCTTAAACTTAGCTAACTATGGCTACACCTTC; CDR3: CASSLNLANYGYTF
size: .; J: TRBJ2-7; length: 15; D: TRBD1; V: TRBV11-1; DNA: TGTGCCAGCAGCTTAGACAGGGGGTTCCCCTACGAGCAGTACTTC; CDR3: CASSLDRGFPYEQYF